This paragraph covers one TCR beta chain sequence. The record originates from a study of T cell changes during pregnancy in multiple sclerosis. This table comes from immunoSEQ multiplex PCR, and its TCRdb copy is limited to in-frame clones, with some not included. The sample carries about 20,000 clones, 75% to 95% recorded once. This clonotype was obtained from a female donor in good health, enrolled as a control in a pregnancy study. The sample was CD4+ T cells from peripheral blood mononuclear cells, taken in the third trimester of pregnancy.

The CDR3 region has the DNA TGCGCCAGCAGTGAAAACCCGGGGTCACCCCTCCACTTT. It encodes CASSENPGSPLHF. The V call is TRBV10-2, the J call TRBJ1-6; D ambiguous. V was trimmed by 3 bases and J by 10 bases, leaving 10 bases between them. CDR1 WSHSY and CDR2 SAAADI come from the germline V gene. There are 13 residues in the CDR3.